This TCR beta chain was sequenced for a study of OX40 agonist ivuxolimab in advanced cancers. About the investigation overall: Ivuxolimab, which targeted the costimulatory receptor OX40 (CD134), was an agonistic, fully human IgG2 monoclonal antibody. Intravenous ivuxolimab was administered to patients every 2 weeks at six dose levels: 0.01, 0.1, 0.3, 1.5, 3 and 10 mg/kg. Among the approximately 54 dose-escalation patients, some 20 had hepatocellular carcinoma, about 15 melanoma, 9 renal cell carcinoma and 9 head and neck cancer. The dose-escalation cohort was 82.7% male with a mean age of about 65 years, ranging from about 23 to 85. Prior anti-PD-1, anti-PD-L1 or anti-CTLA-4 therapy was permitted, and approximately 40% of dose-escalation patients had received checkpoint inhibitors. Three dose-escalation patients achieved partial responses, one with hepatocellular carcinoma and two with cutaneous melanoma. The point of sequencing TCRbeta in the periphery was to test whether ivuxolimab changed TCR sequence diversity and drove clonal T-cell expansion. The paper reports the monotherapy dose-escalation portion (N of about 54 patients) of the phase I ivuxolimab trial.

Genomic DNA was isolated from the sorted cells so that the TCRbeta CDR3 region could be sequenced. The immunoSEQ Assay was used to sequence the TCRbeta CDR3 regions. TCRdb took over this immuneACCESS table, retaining in-frame rearrangements with V and J assigned. Such tables are incomplete; in checked studies, under half of the missing clones stem from an unresolved V gene, and the remainder is unexplained. The sample table records under 140,000 clones; roughly nine tenths of these occur just once. About 0.28% of the sample goes to the ten largest clones. Patients with a history of autoimmune disease or receiving systemic immunosuppression were excluded from the trial. Peripheral blood for TCR sequencing was collected from all dose cohorts at baseline, on cycle 4 day 1, and on cycle 7 day 1. The samples were drawn from a first-in-human, open-label, multicenter phase I dose-escalation trial of ivuxolimab. Adults with locally advanced or metastatic melanoma, renal cell carcinoma, hepatocellular carcinoma or head and neck squamous cell carcinoma were enrolled in the trial. Before TCR sequencing, CD4+ and CD8+ T cells were separately sorted from peripheral blood.

General conclusions and limits of the study: Which antigens the clonally expanded peripheral T cells were specific for was not determined. In the 0.1-3.0 mg/kg groups, partial responders were among the patients with the lowest normalized peripheral clonal expansion, particularly in CD8+ T cells. Low levels of normalized T-cell clonal expansion were also seen in some patients who did not respond. After ivuxolimab, more expanded clones were found on average in CD8+ T cells than in CD4+ T cells. At doses of 0.1 to 3.0 mg/kg, clonal expansion of both CD4+ and CD8+ blood T cells was observed from baseline to week 6.

Concerning this clone: No antigen is known for it. Per-base qualities were not stored, and no clone one base away is much larger.

The CDR3 starts with the cysteine, ends with the phenylalanine, and has 17 residues. Kept here is only the CDR3 DNA, which spans 51 bases and is read in frame from base 1. CDR1 and CDR2 are read off the germline V gene as SGHTA and FQGNSA. V and J lose 2 bases and 10 bases, and a span of 24 bases separates them. This receptor was obtained from an adult with an advanced solid tumor such as melanoma, head and neck, liver or kidney cancer. Sequenced here: CD4+ or CD8+ T cells sorted from blood, sampled in a trial of the OX40 agonist ivuxolimab. The V and J genes are TRBV7-2 and TRBJ2-1; the D gene could be either TRBD1 or TRBD2, each agreeing at 6 bases. The CDR3 region has the sequence CASSLTGQYNQAGEQFF. The DNA sequence reads TGTGCCAGCAGCTTAACGGGACAATACAACCAAGCGGGCGAGCAGTTCTTC.